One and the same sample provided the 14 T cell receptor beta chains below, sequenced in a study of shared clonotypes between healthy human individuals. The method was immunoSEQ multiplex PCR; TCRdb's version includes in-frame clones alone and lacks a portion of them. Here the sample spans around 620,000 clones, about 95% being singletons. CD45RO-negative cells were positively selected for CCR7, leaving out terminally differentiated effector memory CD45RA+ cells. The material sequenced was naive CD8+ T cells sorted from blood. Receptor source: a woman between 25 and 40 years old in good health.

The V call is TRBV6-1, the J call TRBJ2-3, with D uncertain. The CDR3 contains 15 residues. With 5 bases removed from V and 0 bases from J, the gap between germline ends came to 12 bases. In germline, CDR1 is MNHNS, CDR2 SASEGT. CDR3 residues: CASSFAAVSTDTQYF. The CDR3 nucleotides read TGTGCCAGCAGTTTTGCGGCGGTTAGCACAGATACGCAGTATTTT.

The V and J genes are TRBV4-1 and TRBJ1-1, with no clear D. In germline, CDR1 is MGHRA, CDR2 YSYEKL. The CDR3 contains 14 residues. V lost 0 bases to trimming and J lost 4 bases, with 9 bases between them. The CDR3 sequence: CASSQEWGSTEAFF. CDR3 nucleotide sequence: TGCGCCAGCAGCCAAGAATGGGGAAGCACTGAAGCTTTCTTT.

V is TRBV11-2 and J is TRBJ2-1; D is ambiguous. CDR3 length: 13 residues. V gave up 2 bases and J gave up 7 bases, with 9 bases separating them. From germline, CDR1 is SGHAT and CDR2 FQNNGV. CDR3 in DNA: TGTGCCAGCAGCTTATCGACACAAAATGAGCAGTTCTTC. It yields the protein CASSLSTQNEQFF.

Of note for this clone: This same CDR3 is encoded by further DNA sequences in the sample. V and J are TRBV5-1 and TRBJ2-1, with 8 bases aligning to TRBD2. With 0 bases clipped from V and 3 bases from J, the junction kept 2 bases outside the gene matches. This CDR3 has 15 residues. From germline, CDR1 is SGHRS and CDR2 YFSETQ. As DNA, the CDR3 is TGCGCCAGCAGCTTGGCCAGCGGGAGCTACAATGAGCAGTTCTTC. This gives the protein CASSLASGSYNEQFF.

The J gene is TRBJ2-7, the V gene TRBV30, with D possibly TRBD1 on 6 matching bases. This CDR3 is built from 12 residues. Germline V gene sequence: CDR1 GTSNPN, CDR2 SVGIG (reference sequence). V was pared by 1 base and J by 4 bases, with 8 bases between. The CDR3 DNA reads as TGTGCCTGGAGTGGAGGGGGATACGAGCAGTACTTC. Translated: CAWSGGGYEQYF.

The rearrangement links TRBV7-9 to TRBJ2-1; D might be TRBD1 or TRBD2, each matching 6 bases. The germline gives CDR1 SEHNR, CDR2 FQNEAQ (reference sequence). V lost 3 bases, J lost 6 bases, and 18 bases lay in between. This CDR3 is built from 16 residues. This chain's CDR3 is CASSFDGGPKTNEQFF. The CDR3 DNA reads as TGTGCCAGCAGCTTCGACGGGGGCCCCAAGACCAATGAGCAGTTCTTC.

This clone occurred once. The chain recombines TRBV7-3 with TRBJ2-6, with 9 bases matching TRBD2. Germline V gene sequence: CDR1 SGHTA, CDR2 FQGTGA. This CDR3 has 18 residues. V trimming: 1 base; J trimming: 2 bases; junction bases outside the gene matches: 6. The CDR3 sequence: CASSLNSVAGAGANVLTF. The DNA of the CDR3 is TGTGCCAGCAGCTTAAATTCAGTAGCGGGAGCTGGGGCCAACGTCCTGACTTTC.

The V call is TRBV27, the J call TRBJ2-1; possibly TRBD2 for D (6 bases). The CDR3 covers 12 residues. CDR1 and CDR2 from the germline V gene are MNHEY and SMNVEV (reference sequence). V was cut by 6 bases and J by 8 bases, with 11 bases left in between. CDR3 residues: CASSRPGDEQFF. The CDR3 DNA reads TGTGCCAGCAGCCGACCGGGGGATGAGCAGTTCTTC.

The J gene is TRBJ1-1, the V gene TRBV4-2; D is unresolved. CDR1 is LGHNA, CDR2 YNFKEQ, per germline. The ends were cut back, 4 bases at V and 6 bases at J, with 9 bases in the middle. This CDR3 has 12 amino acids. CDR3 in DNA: TGTGCCAGCAGCCTCGACGGTGCTGAAGCTTTCTTT. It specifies CASSLDGAEAFF.

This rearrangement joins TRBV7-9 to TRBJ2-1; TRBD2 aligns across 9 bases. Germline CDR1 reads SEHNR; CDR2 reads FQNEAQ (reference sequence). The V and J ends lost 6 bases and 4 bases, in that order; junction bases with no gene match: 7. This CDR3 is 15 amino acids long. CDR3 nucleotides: TGTGCCAGCAGGAGTAGCGGGAGCCTTTACAATGAGCAGTTCTTC. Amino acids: CASRSSGSLYNEQFF.

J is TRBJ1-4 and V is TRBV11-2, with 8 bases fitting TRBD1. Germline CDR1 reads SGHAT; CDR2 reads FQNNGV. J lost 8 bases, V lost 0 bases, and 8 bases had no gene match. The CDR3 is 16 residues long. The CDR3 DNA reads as TGTGCCAGCAGCTTAGATTTTACAGGGGGAGTCGAAAAACTGTTTTTT. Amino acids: CASSLDFTGGVEKLFF. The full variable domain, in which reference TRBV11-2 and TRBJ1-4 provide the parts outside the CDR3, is EAGVAQSPRYKIIEKRQSVAFWCNPISGHATLYWYQQILGQGPKLLIQFQNNGVVDDSQLPKDRFSAERLKGVDSTLKIQPAKLEDSAVYLCASSLDFTGGVEKLFFGSGTQLSVL.

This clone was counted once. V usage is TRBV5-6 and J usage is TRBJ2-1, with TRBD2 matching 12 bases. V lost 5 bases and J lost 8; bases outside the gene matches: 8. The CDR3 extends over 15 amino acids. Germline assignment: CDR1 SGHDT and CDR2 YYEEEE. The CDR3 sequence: CASSWGTSGWHEQFF. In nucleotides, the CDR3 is TGTGCCAGCAGTTGGGGGACTAGCGGGTGGCATGAGCAGTTCTTC.

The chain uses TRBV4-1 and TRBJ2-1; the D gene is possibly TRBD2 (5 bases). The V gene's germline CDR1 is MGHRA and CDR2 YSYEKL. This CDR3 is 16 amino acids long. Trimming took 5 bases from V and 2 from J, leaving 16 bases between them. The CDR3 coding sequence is TGCGCCAGCAGCTACCGGACTGCTCCTCCCTACAATGAGCAGTTCTTC. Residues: CASSYRTAPPYNEQFF.

CDR3 nucleotide sequence: TGTGCCAGCAGTTACACAGGGAAGACCGAGCAGTACTTC. Protein sequence: CASSYTGKTEQYF. The V gene is TRBV6-5, the J gene TRBJ2-7, with D perhaps matching TRBD1 (6 bases). The V gene's germline CDR1 is MNHEY and CDR2 SVGAGI. Trimming removed 2 bases at V and 6 bases at J, with 11 bases between. The CDR3 runs to 13 residues.